This is a list of T cell receptor beta chains from one sample in a study of T cells in Graves' hyperthyroidism and ophthalmopathy. MiXCR, applied by TCRdb to the multiplex PCR reads, yields one record per CDR3 protein. The repertoire holds fewer than 650,000 distinct CDR3 sequences, more than 11% seen once, with 5% to 7% in the top ten. Source material: blood. The receptors derive from a woman between 25 and 40 years old with Graves' hyperthyroidism that later progressed to Graves' ophthalmopathy. The CDR3 runs from the conserved cysteine through the conserved F or W. The D gene is left open where the match is weak. Clone size appears in some rows only: once, few, many, or a class for an expanded clone.

cdr3_nt,cdr3_aa,j_call,cdr3_length,d_call,clone_size,v_call
TGTGCCAGCAGCTTACTACAGGGGTACGAGCAGTACTTC,CASSLLQGYEQYF,TRBJ2-7,13,TRBD1,many,TRBV11-2
TGCAGTGCGTATTCGTCGGAGGATTGGTGGTACGAGCAGTACTTC,CSAYSSEDWWYEQYF,TRBJ2-7,15,NA,NA,TRBV20-1
TGCAGTGCTAGCGCAGCAACAGATACGCAGTATTTT,CSASAATDTQYF,TRBJ2-3,12,NA,many,TRBV20-1
TGTGCCAGCAGTTTAACAGGGTTAAAGACCCAGTACTTC,CASSLTGLKTQYF,TRBJ2-5,13,NA,NA,TRBV12-3/TRBV12-4
TGTGCTAGCACGGTTCGAAGTCCTCGGACCGAAGGGGATACGCAGTATTTT,CASTVRSPRTEGDTQYF,TRBJ2-3,17,NA,many,TRBV28
TGTGCCAGTAGTAAACGACTAGCGGGAGTCAGCCCAGAGACCCAGTACTTC,CASSKRLAGVSPETQYF,TRBJ2-5,17,TRBD2,many,TRBV19
TGTGCCAGCAGTGAAATGGGGACAGGGGGGACTGAAGCTTTCTTT,CASSEMGTGGTEAFF,TRBJ1-1,15,TRBD1,NA,TRBV2
TGCGCCAGCAGCCCCCCCTTCGGGGAGACCCAGTACTTC,CASSPPFGETQYF,TRBJ2-5,13,NA,NA,TRBV5-1
TGTGCCAGCAGCGTATTCACCCAGGGGGGCTACACCTTC,CASSVFTQGGYTF,TRBJ1-2,13,NA,NA,TRBV13
TGCGCCAGCAGCTGGACCCGGGACCCAATCTACGAGCAGTACTTC,CASSWTRDPIYEQYF,TRBJ2-7,15,NA,many,TRBV5-1
TGTGCCAGTAGTATTCAGGAAGGGGAAAAACTGTTTTTT,CASSIQEGEKLFF,TRBJ1-4,13,NA,once,TRBV19
TGTGCCTGGAAAGTAAGAGGGCGTGAGCAGTTCTTC,CAWKVRGREQFF,TRBJ2-1,12,NA,many,TRBV30
TGTGCCAGCAGTCCCATTGAATCTGGGGCCAACGTCCTGACTTTC,CASSPIESGANVLTF,TRBJ2-6,15,NA,many,TRBV2
TGCGCCAGCAGCATCACGGGACTAGCGGGAGTAAGAGATACGCAGTATTTT,CASSITGLAGVRDTQYF,TRBJ2-3,17,TRBD2,many,TRBV5-1
TGTGCCAGCAGCTTAACGGCATTACGGAACAATGAGCAGTTCTTC,CASSLTALRNNEQFF,TRBJ2-1,15,NA,few,TRBV7-3
TGTGCCAGTAGTAGCTTAGCGGGAGCAGGCACAGATACGCAGTATTTT,CASSSLAGAGTDTQYF,TRBJ2-3,16,TRBD2,NA,TRBV19
TGCAGTGCTCGGACAGGGGGCGGAGAAACTGAAGCTTTCTTT,CSARTGGGETEAFF,TRBJ1-1,14,TRBD1,NA,TRBV20-1
TGCAGTGCTAGACCGGGACCCTGGGGCGAGCAGTACTTC,CSARPGPWGEQYF,TRBJ2-7,13,NA,few,TRBV20-1
TGTGCCACCAGCATGGGACACAGGCGTGGTGAGCAGTTCTTC,CATSMGHRRGEQFF,TRBJ2-1,14,NA,many,TRBV15
TGTGCCAGCAGCCCAGGGACTCCGTGGGCGAACACTGAAGCTTTCTTT,CASSPGTPWANTEAFF,TRBJ1-1,16,NA,many,TRBV7-3
TGTGCCAGCAGTTTGGGGAGACTTGGATACAATGAGCAGTTCTTC,CASSLGRLGYNEQFF,TRBJ2-1,15,NA,many,TRBV28
TGTGCCAGCAACCGGGACAACTCTGGAAACACCATATATTTT,CASNRDNSGNTIYF,TRBJ1-3,14,NA,many,TRBV6-1
TGTGCCAGCAGCGTAGTGGAAGACAATGAGCAGTTCTTC,CASSVVEDNEQFF,TRBJ2-1,13,NA,many,TRBV9
TGTGCCAGCAGCCTTCGACAGGGTCTTACCGGGGAGCTGTTTTTT,CASSLRQGLTGELFF,TRBJ2-2,15,TRBD1,few,TRBV7-3